One and the same sample provided the 2 T cell receptor beta chains below, sequenced in a study of T-cell memory formation after mild COVID-19. From the 5' RACE reads, TCRdb called clonotypes with MiXCR, one entry per CDR3 protein. This table holds roughly 300,000 distinct CDR3 sequences, 8% to 9% found once. The sequencing sample was made of PBMCs or a T cell subset sorted from them (not recorded which). These receptors were obtained from a man younger than 35 who had mild COVID-19 (a few samples of this study predate the infection). Cell type and time point are not known.

This clonotype was seen a handful of times. This chain connects TRBV7-2 to TRBJ2-1, with D perhaps matching TRBD2 (6 bases). V was pared by 5 bases and J by 13 bases, with 12 bases between. The length of the CDR3 is 11 residues. CDR1 SGHTA and CDR2 FQGNSA come from the germline V gene. The CDR3 sequence is CASSAGTAQFF. CDR3 nucleotide sequence: TGTGCCAGCAGCGCAGGGACTGCCCAGTTCTTC.

This clonotype showed up many times. The chain combines TRBV12-3 or TRBV12-4 with TRBJ2-7; no firm D call. This CDR3 has 11 amino acids. The V end was cut by 6 bases, the J end by 4 bases, with 7 bases between. CDR3 sequence (DNA): TGTGCCAGCAGCGGCCCTTACGAGCAGTACTTC. This sequence encodes CASSGPYEQYF.